The T cell receptor (beta chain) described here comes from a study of control samples from healthy donors and cancer patients. Sequencing used immunoSEQ multiplex PCR; TCRdb keeps in-frame clones, though not all of them. The table records approximately 49,000 clones, about 86% of them present only once. This CDR3 has 15 residues. V was pared by 1 base and J by 7 bases, with 5 bases of the junction left unmatched. Per the germline V gene, CDR1 is GTSNPN and CDR2 is SVGIG (reference sequence). Specimen: PBMCs. The TCR was taken from a woman aged 50 to 60 with lung cancer. The V call is TRBV30, the J call TRBJ1-6; 9 positions match TRBD1. CDR3 DNA sequence: TGTGCCTGGAGTGGCCGGACAGGGGCGAATTCACCCCTCCACTTT. Its protein product is CAWSGRTGANSPLHF.